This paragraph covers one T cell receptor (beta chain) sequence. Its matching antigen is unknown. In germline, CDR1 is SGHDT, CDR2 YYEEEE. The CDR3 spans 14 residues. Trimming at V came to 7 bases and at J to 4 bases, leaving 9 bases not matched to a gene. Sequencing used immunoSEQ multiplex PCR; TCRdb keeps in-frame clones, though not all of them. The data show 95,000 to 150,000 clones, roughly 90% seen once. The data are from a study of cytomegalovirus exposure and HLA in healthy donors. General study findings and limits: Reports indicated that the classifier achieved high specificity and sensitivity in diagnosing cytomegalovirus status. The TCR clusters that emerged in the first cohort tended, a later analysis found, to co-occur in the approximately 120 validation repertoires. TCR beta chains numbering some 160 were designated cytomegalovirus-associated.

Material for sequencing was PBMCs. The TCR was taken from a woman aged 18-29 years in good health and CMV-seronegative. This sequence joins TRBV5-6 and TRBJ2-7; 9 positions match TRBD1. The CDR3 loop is CASGPGTGRYEQYF. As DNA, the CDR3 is TGTGCCAGCGGACCCGGGACAGGGAGGTACGAGCAGTACTTC.